This TCR beta chain is from a study of blood T cells in healthy people across ages (dated by TCRdb to between 2014 and 2016). About the study as a whole: In model experiments, template switching captured about one uniquely barcoded TCR beta cDNA molecule for every two T cells. Age-related changes in TCR beta repertoire diversity were measured in the study by deep sequencing normalized with unique cDNA molecular identifiers. Four age groups were formed from the donors: young (average roughly 16 years), middle-aged (around 40), aged (around 62) and long-lived (82). Donors of different ages were randomly distributed across sequencing lanes to avoid experimental bias. Using the same blood draw, the study looked at two additional independent replicas of 1 million unique cDNA reads for two donors, one aged 18 to 30 and the other aged 80 or older.

The CDR3 starts with the cysteine, ends with the phenylalanine, and has 13 residues. Just CDR3 DNA is preserved here, 39 bases in frame from base 1. Via the germline V gene (reference sequence), CDR1 is DFQATT and CDR2 SNEGSKA. The junction shows trimming of 3 bases on V and 7 bases on J, plus 15 bases between the germline ends. The library came from 5' RACE. Sequenced using an Illumina HiSeq 2500. A second PCR of roughly 6 to 11 cycles was run with a J-beta primer mix and a sample-barcoded 5' primer. A unique molecular identifier was introduced onto each TCR beta cDNA molecule by a template-switch 5' adaptor carrying 12 random nucleotides. Each sample yielded at least 3 million CDR3-containing paired-end reads. The Mint cDNA synthesis kit, primed by a TRBC-specific oligonucleotide, was used to synthesize first-strand cDNA from all RNA. Following uracil-DNA glycosylase treatment, all cDNA underwent a first 18-cycle PCR with the universal primers M1SS and BC2_uni_R. As for the authors' bioinformatics: Normalization of each sample was performed by random selection of 1 million high-quality reads, each carrying a distinct molecular identifier. Reads sharing molecular identifiers were discarded rather than binned into consensus sequences. MiTCR, run with a Q25 quality threshold and the strictest error-elimination algorithm, handled CDR3 identification, clonotype clustering and error correction. Lower-bound total TCR beta diversity was estimated with a nonparametric unseen species model using Euler transformation. The public sequencing data were trimmed at Q25 with fastp and processed into clonotypes with MiXCR by TCRdb, which kept only in-frame beta chains. Records with the same CDR3 protein are collapsed into one entry carrying the most frequent genes and DNA. Here the V and J calls rest on TCRdb's processing, not on the authors' analysis. The sample records about 590,000 distinct CDR3 sequences, about 30% of which are singletons. Of the sample, 15% to 17% is held by the ten largest clones.

In the case of this clonotype: Its antigen specificity is not known. Nothing much larger sits one base from this clone, and base qualities are not available.

The donors were around 39 Caucasian individuals from Russia, aged roughly 6 to 100 years, who were systemically healthy. Each donor gave 9.5 to 10 milliliters of peripheral blood, drawn into EDTA-treated Vacutainer tubes. Ficoll-Paque density-gradient centrifugation was used to isolate PBMCs, with at least 7 million per sample. Trizol reagent was used to extract total RNA from PBMCs, with at least 5.5 micrograms per sample. The percentages of naive CD45RAhigh/CD27high T cells were determined by flow cytometry on a PBMC aliquot from every donor. Broad study findings and their caveats: Estimates of total diversity based on one million sequenced T cells were considered lower bounds and underestimates. Because the CMV infection status of the donors was unknown, age-related changes in expanded clonotypes may potentially have been confounded. As age increased, observed TCR beta diversity per million T cells dropped in a roughly linear way, and a significant reduction was already evident by age 40. Bulk unsorted PBMC profiling prevented conclusive comparison of naive and antigen-experienced compartments. Compared with the aged group, the long-lived group had more naive CD4+ T cells, fewer expanded clones and increased TCR diversity, a pattern suggesting age selection. There was a strong correlation between observed TCR beta diversity and the percentage of naive T cells measured by flow cytometry.

The V and J genes are TRBV20-1 and TRBJ1-2, and possibly TRBD1, on 6 matching bases. The clonotype originates from a woman of 80 years or more in good health. The sequenced material came from blood. The nucleotides are TGCAGTGCTAGTCGAAACAGGGTGATTGGCTACACCTTC. Translation gives CSASRNRVIGYTF.